This record concerns one T cell receptor beta chain sequence. Its antigen is unknown. Making TCR cDNA involved 5'RACE template switching, which added UMIs and a universal primer site. TCRdb recomputed calls from the 5' RACE reads with MiXCR, one row per CDR3 protein. Among about 630,000 distinct CDR3 sequences listed, more than 9% were seen once. The data were taken from a study of T cells after yellow fever vaccination. Study outcomes and limitations: Peaking on day 5 versus 15, the secondary response was faster but weaker.

The origin of this receptor is a man aged 30 to 45 who received the YFV17D yellow fever vaccine. Sequences were derived from PBMCs, sampled on the day of the yellow fever booster vaccination.

CDR3 DNA sequence: TGTGCCAGCAGTTACTCTGGGGTCTACGAGCAGTACTTC. Translation gives CASSYSGVYEQYF. J is TRBJ2-7 and V is TRBV6-5, with no clear D. This CDR3 has 13 amino acids. Germline assignment: CDR1 MNHEY and CDR2 SVGAGI. With 0 bases removed from V and 3 bases from J, the gap between germline ends came to 6 bases.